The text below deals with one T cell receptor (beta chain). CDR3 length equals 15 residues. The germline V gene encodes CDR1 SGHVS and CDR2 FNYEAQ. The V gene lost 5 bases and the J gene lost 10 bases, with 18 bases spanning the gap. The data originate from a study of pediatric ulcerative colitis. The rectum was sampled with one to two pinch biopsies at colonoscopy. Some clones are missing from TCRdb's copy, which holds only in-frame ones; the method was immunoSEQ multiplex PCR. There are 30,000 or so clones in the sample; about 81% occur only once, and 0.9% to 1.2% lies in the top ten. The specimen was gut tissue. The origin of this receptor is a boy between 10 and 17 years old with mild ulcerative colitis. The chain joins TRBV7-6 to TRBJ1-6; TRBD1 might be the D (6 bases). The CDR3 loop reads CASSPGWAGDSPLHF. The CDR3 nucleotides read TGTGCCAGCAGCCCCGGGTGGGCAGGGGACTCACCCCTCCACTTT. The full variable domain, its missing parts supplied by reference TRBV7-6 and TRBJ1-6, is GAGVSQSPRYKVTKRGQDVALRCDPISGHVSLYWYRQALGQGPEFLTYFNYEAQQDKSGLPNDRFSAERPEGSISTLTIQRTEQRDSAMYRCASSPGWAGDSPLHFGNGTRLTVT.